This is a list of T cell receptor beta chains from one sample in a study of T-cell memory formation after mild COVID-19. TCRdb used MiXCR to reprocess the 5' RACE reads, holding one entry per CDR3 protein. The sample carries approximately 500,000 distinct CDR3 sequences, around a quarter recorded once. The material sequenced was PBMCs or a T cell subset sorted from them (not recorded which). The receptors originated from an adult woman who had mild COVID-19 (a few samples of this study predate the infection). Cell type and time point are not known. Each CDR3 is given with its conserved first and last residue. Each record gives: V gene, clone size, CDR3 length, D gene, CDR3 protein. The D gene is left open where the match is weak. Only part of the rows carry a size: once, few, many, or a class if the clone is expanded.

>TRBV20-1|-|14|-
CSASGGWVNTEAFF
>TRBV7-2|once|14|TRBD1
CASSLAGTASEQYF
>TRBV24-1|-|15|-
CATSAVGSSYNEQFF
>TRBV20-1|few|15|-
CSAFTNRVLNTEAFF
>TRBV5-1|-|17|-
CASGTGRNWGFTDTQYF
>TRBV6-2/TRBV6-3|-|13|-
CASSYGESYEQYF
>TRBV29-1|-|14|-
CSVVWQGRSYEQYF
>TRBV12-3/TRBV12-4|-|16|TRBD2
CASSLDRGLAPGELFF
>TRBV5-4|-|16|TRBD1
CASSLSLTGGWETQYF
>TRBV5-1|-|18|TRBD2
CASSWRGLAEGMTDTQYF
>TRBV12-3/TRBV12-4|-|14|-
CASSFQGQNTEAFF
>TRBV5-1|few|16|-
CASSLGRASVNEKLFF
>TRBV7-9|many|15|TRBD1
CASRMGQGKMNEQFF
>TRBV6-2/TRBV6-3|-|15|TRBD2
CASSPRTSVRETQYF
>TRBV9|-|14|-
CASSVDGSYNEQFF
>TRBV18|few|21|TRBD1
CASSPLSPDRELFSGANVLTF
>TRBV24-1|many|13|-
CATSDWQGREQYF
>TRBV7-3|few|15|TRBD2
CASSSLADPADTQYF
>TRBV3-1|few|15|-
CSSSQDRPSQETQYF